This T cell receptor (beta chain) was sequenced for a study of blood T cell repertoires in COVID-19. The wider study: Sites in the United States, Italy and Spain provided acute and convalescent COVID-19 samples. PBMCs, B-cell-depleted T cells, or T cells were the source of the cDNA or gDNA that made up the material.

Trimming left V 3 bases short and J 1 base short, with 12 bases between. CDR3 length: 15 amino acids. The germline V gene encodes CDR1 KGHSH and CDR2 LQKENI. The authors' processing: The assay estimated nucleated cells by amplifying reference gene primers. Data came from immunoSEQ multiplex PCR; TCRdb stores just in-frame clones and leaves some out. V and J calls and clone size come straight from that table; D and trimming were deduced from the DNA. In the table there are 160,000 or so clones, approximately 88% of which are singletons. This clone was seen just once. Sequencing was carried out using peripheral blood. J is TRBJ2-5 and V is TRBV18; weak D call: TRBD1 (5 bases). This receptor was obtained from a woman in her forties or fifties with acute or convalescent COVID-19. This chain's CDR3 is CASSPSDIFQETQYF. The DNA for the CDR3 is TGTGCCAGCTCACCCTCGGACATATTCCAAGAGACCCAGTACTTC.